The subject of this entry is one TCR beta chain. This record comes from a study of technical replicates of blood from four donors. This CDR3 is 16 amino acids long. The V gene end was trimmed by 4 bases and the J gene end by 6 bases; junction bases not matched to a gene: 9. From germline, CDR1 is SEHNR and CDR2 FQNEAQ (reference sequence). Libraries were prepared by immunoSEQ multiplex PCR; TCRdb keeps only in-frame clonotypes and omits some of them. The table has around 84,000 clones, 95% to 98% seen once. Sequencing used T cells isolated from PBMCs. This chain joins TRBV7-9 and TRBJ2-3; TRBD1 agrees at 11 bases. The receptor's source is a human donor in good health. CDR3 sequence: CASSSDRGPRWDTQYF. CDR3 sequence (DNA): TGTGCCAGCAGCTCGGACAGGGGGCCGAGGTGGGATACGCAGTATTTT.